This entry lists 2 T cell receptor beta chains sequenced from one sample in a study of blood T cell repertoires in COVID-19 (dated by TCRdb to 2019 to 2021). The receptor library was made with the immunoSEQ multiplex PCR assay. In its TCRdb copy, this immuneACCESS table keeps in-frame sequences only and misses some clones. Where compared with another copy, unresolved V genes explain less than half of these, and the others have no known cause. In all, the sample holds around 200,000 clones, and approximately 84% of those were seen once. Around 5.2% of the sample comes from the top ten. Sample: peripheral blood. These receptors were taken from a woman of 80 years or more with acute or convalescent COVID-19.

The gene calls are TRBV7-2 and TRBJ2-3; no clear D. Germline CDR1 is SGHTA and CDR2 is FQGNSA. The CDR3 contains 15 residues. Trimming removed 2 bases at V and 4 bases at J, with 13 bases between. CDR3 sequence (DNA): TGTGCCAGCAGCTTATATCTAGGTGGTCCAGATACGCAGTATTTT. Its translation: CASSLYLGGPDTQYF.

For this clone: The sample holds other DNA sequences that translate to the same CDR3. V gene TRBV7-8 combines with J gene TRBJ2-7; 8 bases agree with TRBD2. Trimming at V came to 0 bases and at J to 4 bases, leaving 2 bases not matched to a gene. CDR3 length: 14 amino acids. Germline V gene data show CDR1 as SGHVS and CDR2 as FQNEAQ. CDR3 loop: CASSLARGGYEQYF. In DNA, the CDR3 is TGTGCCAGCAGCTTAGCACGGGGGGGATACGAGCAGTACTTC.